This is a list of T cell receptor beta chains from one sample in a study of cytomegalovirus exposure and HLA in healthy donors. Only in-frame clones appear in the TCRdb table, and some are missing; sequencing was by immunoSEQ multiplex PCR. The table has 80,000 to 130,000 clones, about 75% seen once; the top ten hold 13% to 15%. Sequencing was performed on PBMCs. These receptors all stem from a male donor in good health and CMV-seropositive. CDR3s include the opening cysteine and the closing phenylalanine or tryptophan. The D gene is left open where the match is weak. Size is stated for part of the rows, as once, few or many counts, or as a class when the clone is expanded.

CDR3 protein,CDR3 DNA,D gene,V gene,CDR3 length,clone size,J gene
CASSEAHSGGTQYF,TGTGCCAGCAGTGAAGCGCACAGCGGGGGTACGCAGTATTTT,TRBD2,TRBV2,14,.,TRBJ2-3
CASSHLQPNSPLHF,TGCGCCAGCAGCCACTTACAGCCAAATTCACCCCTCCACTTT,.,TRBV4-3,14,once,TRBJ1-6
CASSLASGGNYEQYF,TGTGCCAGCAGTTTAGCCTCCGGGGGAAACTACGAGCAGTACTTC,.,TRBV6-5,15,.,TRBJ2-7
CASSPSEAGELFF,TGTGCCAGCAGTCCTAGCGAGGCCGGGGAGCTGTTTTTT,.,TRBV7-3,13,few,TRBJ2-2
CASSDPRTGLAGGEQFF,TGTGCCAGCAGTGATCCTAGGACAGGACTAGCGGGTGGGGAGCAGTTCTTC,TRBD2,TRBV25-1,17,few,TRBJ2-1
CASSHQVGPNQPQHF,TGTGCCAGCAGCCACCAGGTGGGGCCCAATCAGCCCCAGCATTTT,.,TRBV4-2,15,.,TRBJ1-5
CASSLDRGRSGANVLTF,TGTGCCAGCAGCCTGGACAGGGGCCGATCTGGGGCCAACGTCCTGACTTTC,TRBD1,TRBV4-2,17,.,TRBJ2-6
CASKRQASEHEQFF,TGCGCCAGTAAGAGACAAGCTAGCGAGCATGAGCAGTTCTTC,.,TRBV4-1,14,few,TRBJ2-1
CASSQLGQGSYGYTF,TGCGCCAGCAGCCAGCTGGGACAGGGAAGTTATGGCTACACCTTC,TRBD1,TRBV4-1,15,.,TRBJ1-2
CASKTQGAPEAFF,TGTGCCAGCAAAACACAGGGGGCCCCTGAAGCTTTCTTT,TRBD1,TRBV28,13,.,TRBJ1-1
CASRLGVAEAFF,TGTGCCAGCAGACTGGGAGTCGCTGAAGCTTTCTTT,.,TRBV11-3,12,few,TRBJ1-1
CASSIGQGARNEQFF,TGTGCCAGTAGTATAGGGCAGGGGGCTAGGAATGAGCAGTTCTTC,TRBD1,TRBV19,15,.,TRBJ2-1
CAWSVAPDTQYF,TGTGCCTGGAGTGTAGCCCCAGATACGCAGTATTTT,.,TRBV30,12,.,TRBJ2-3
CSVEVLEDSEAFF,TGCAGCGTTGAGGTTTTGGAGGACAGTGAAGCTTTCTTT,.,TRBV29-1,13,.,TRBJ1-1
CASRRTSGGPGETQYF,TGTGCCAGCAGGCGGACTAGCGGGGGGCCGGGGGAGACCCAGTACTTC,TRBD2,TRBV5-5,16,once,TRBJ2-5
CASSLAGATRFGTQYF,TGTGCCAGCAGCTTGGCCGGTGCTACCAGGTTTGGTACGCAGTATTTT,.,TRBV5-4,16,.,TRBJ2-3
CASSLGGLDEKLFF,TGTGCCAGCAGTTTGGGGGGGCTCGATGAAAAACTGTTTTTT,.,TRBV28,14,.,TRBJ1-4
CASSEAPTNTGELFF,TGCGCCAGCAGTGAGGCACCGACGAACACCGGGGAGCTGTTTTTT,.,TRBV5-1,15,.,TRBJ2-2
CASSPQGWGRGYTF,TGTGCCAGCAGTCCCCAGGGTTGGGGTCGAGGCTACACCTTC,.,TRBV27,14,.,TRBJ1-2
CASSDAQGVDPYTF,TGTGCCAGCAGTGACGCTCAGGGGGTAGATCCCTACACCTTC,TRBD1,TRBV6-4,14,.,TRBJ1-2
CATSRDMQATEAFF,TGTGCCACCAGCAGAGATATGCAGGCCACTGAAGCTTTCTTT,.,TRBV15,14,.,TRBJ1-1
CASGSPDRGGEKLFF,TGTGCTAGTGGTTCCCCTGACAGGGGGGGTGAAAAACTGTTTTTT,TRBD1,TRBV12-5,15,.,TRBJ1-4
CASSPQVGGNSPLHF,TGCGCCAGCAGCCCTCAGGTTGGGGGGAATTCACCCCTCCACTTT,.,TRBV4-3,15,.,TRBJ1-6
CASLIGGSGNTIYF,TGTGCCAGCCTTATAGGGGGCTCTGGAAACACCATATATTTT,.,TRBV2,14,.,TRBJ1-3
CASSSGQYLTNYGYTF,TGTGCCAGCAGCTCCGGACAGTACCTGACTAACTATGGCTACACCTTC,.,TRBV7-2,16,few,TRBJ1-2
CASSYSRRPGDNEQFF,TGTGCCAGCAGTTACTCGAGGAGGCCCGGGGACAATGAGCAGTTCTTC,.,TRBV6-6,16,.,TRBJ2-1
CASSDGAGPNTEAFF,TGTGCCAGCAGTGACGGGGCAGGGCCCAACACTGAAGCTTTCTTT,.,TRBV6-4,15,.,TRBJ1-1
CAWSYPEANSPLHF,TGTGCCTGGAGTTATCCAGAGGCGAATTCACCCCTCCACTTT,.,TRBV30,14,.,TRBJ1-6
CASSRPGADRLTSYEQYF,TGTGCCAGCAGCCGACCAGGCGCCGACAGGCTAACTTCCTACGAGCAGTACTTC,.,TRBV4-2,18,.,TRBJ2-7
CASSLDNNEQFF,TGTGCCAGCAGCTTAGATAATAATGAGCAGTTCTTC,.,TRBV11-3,12,.,TRBJ2-1
CASSPASGGGPWDTQYF,TGCGCCAGCAGCCCCGCTAGCGGGGGGGGGCCCTGGGATACGCAGTATTTT,TRBD2,TRBV5-1,17,.,TRBJ2-3
CASSLAGANTGELFF,TGCGCCAGCAGCTTGGCGGGGGCGAACACCGGGGAGCTGTTTTTT,.,TRBV5-1,15,.,TRBJ2-2
CASRDSMNTEAFF,TGTGCCAGCAGAGACAGCATGAACACTGAAGCTTTCTTT,.,TRBV27,13,.,TRBJ1-1
CASRENQGAVGELFF,TGTGCCAGCAGAGAAAATCAGGGGGCTGTCGGGGAGCTGTTTTTT,TRBD1,TRBV9,15,few,TRBJ2-2
CASSLVTSGGEQFF,TGCGCCAGCAGCTTGGTGACTAGCGGGGGAGAGCAGTTCTTC,TRBD2,TRBV5-1,14,few,TRBJ2-1
CASSFARGGHYEQYF,TGTGCCAGCAGCTTTGCTCGGGGGGGACACTACGAGCAGTACTTC,TRBD2,TRBV7-9,15,.,TRBJ2-7
CASSAGTSPYEQYF,TGTGCCAGCAGCGCCGGGACTAGCCCCTACGAGCAGTACTTC,TRBD2,TRBV7-9,14,few,TRBJ2-7
CASSARQGVTRSSYNEQFF,TGTGCCAGCAGTGCGAGGCAGGGGGTGACCCGGAGCTCCTACAATGAGCAGTTCTTC,TRBD1,TRBV2,19,few,TRBJ2-1
CAWSPRDSQPQYF,TGTGCCTGGAGCCCCCGGGACAGCCAACCTCAGTACTTC,TRBD1,TRBV30,13,few,TRBJ2-7
CASSIDQGARNQPQHF,TGTGCCAGTAGTATAGATCAGGGGGCCCGCAATCAGCCCCAGCATTTT,TRBD1,TRBV19,16,.,TRBJ1-5
CASRVTGLINTEAFF,TGTGCCAGCAGGGTAACGGGACTGATAAACACTGAAGCTTTCTTT,.,TRBV2,15,.,TRBJ1-1
CASSLIGQGHSGANVLTF,TGTGCCAGCTCACTTATTGGACAGGGCCACTCTGGGGCCAACGTCCTGACTTTC,TRBD1,TRBV18,18,.,TRBJ2-6
CAWSVPETGGYGYTF,TGTGCCTGGAGTGTACCCGAGACAGGGGGTTACGGCTACACCTTC,TRBD1,TRBV30,15,few,TRBJ1-2
CASSPQAGTTDTQYF,TGTGCCAGCAGCCCACAAGCGGGGACCACAGATACGCAGTATTTT,TRBD2,TRBV7-2,15,.,TRBJ2-3
CASGSPSGNTIYF,TGTGCTTCGGGTTCCCCCTCTGGAAACACCATATATTTT,.,TRBV7-8,13,once,TRBJ1-3
CASSLDAGVETQYF,TGTGCCAGCAGCTTGGATGCAGGGGTAGAGACCCAGTACTTC,.,TRBV5-5,14,.,TRBJ2-5
CASSSTGNEQYF,TGCGCCAGCAGCTCCACAGGGAACGAGCAGTACTTC,.,TRBV5-1,12,once,TRBJ2-7
CASSFLQGRNSPLHF,TGCGCCAGCAGCTTCTTACAGGGTAGGAATTCACCCCTCCACTTT,.,TRBV5-1,15,once,TRBJ1-6
CASSLGDSLYGYTF,TGTGCCAGCAGCTTAGGAGACAGCCTCTATGGCTACACCTTC,.,TRBV7-2,14,.,TRBJ1-2
CASSGASKNIQYF,TGTGCCAGCAGCGGAGCGTCCAAAAACATTCAGTACTTC,.,TRBV9,13,.,TRBJ2-4
CASSRGFRGGTYEQYF,TGTGCCAGCAGTCGTGGTTTTCGGGGGGGAACCTACGAGCAGTACTTC,TRBD2,TRBV11-3,16,.,TRBJ2-7
CASTALGGQETQYF,TGTGCCAGCACCGCACTGGGGGGGCAAGAGACCCAGTACTTC,TRBD2,TRBV6-5,14,.,TRBJ2-5
CASSQQGAYMNTEAFF,TGCGCCAGCAGCCAGCAGGGGGCCTACATGAACACTGAAGCTTTCTTT,TRBD1,TRBV4-1,16,many,TRBJ1-1
CASSLLSRRGNQPQHF,TGTGCCAGCAGTTTATTGTCGCGGAGGGGCAATCAGCCCCAGCATTTT,.,TRBV27,16,.,TRBJ1-5
CASSSTSGNNGETQYF,TGTGCCAGCAGCTCTACTAGCGGGAACAATGGAGAGACCCAGTACTTC,TRBD2,TRBV9,16,.,TRBJ2-5
CASSGQVPEAFF,TGTGCCAGCTCGGGACAGGTACCTGAAGCTTTCTTT,TRBD1,TRBV2,12,.,TRBJ1-1
CAWSVGGEADTQYF,TGTGCCTGGAGTGTAGGAGGAGAGGCAGATACGCAGTATTTT,.,TRBV30,14,.,TRBJ2-3
CASRTGGITEAFF,TGTGCCAGCCGGACAGGGGGAATTACTGAAGCTTTCTTT,TRBD1,TRBV27,13,.,TRBJ1-1
CASSGSGQGASQPQHF,TGTGCCAGCAGTGGGTCGGGACAGGGGGCGAGTCAGCCCCAGCATTTT,TRBD1,TRBV6-1,16,.,TRBJ1-5